This T cell receptor (beta chain) was identified in a study of T cell responses to AZD1222 COVID-19 vaccine. General study findings and limits: Regions left unmutated in variants are reportedly the target of nearly half of spike-specific TCRs. Sampling captured repertoires only after the peak T cell response. There were mostly white British donors and more females than males, and clonal diversity was possibly underestimated.

In the case of this clone: Its antigen is not known.

Here immunoSEQ multiplex PCR was the method, and the copy in TCRdb shows in-frame clones only, minus some. The sample contains 100,000 to 150,000 clones, 80% to 90% of which appear only once. Trimming at V came to 8 bases and at J to 4 bases, leaving 10 bases not matched to a gene. Germline V lookup: CDR1 LNHDA, CDR2 SQIVND (reference sequence). This CDR3 contains 14 residues. This sample comprised peripheral blood, obtained on day 0 of AZD1222 vaccination. The receptor comes from an adult in good health. The rearrangement joins TRBV19 to TRBJ1-2, with TRBD1 matching over 7 bases. The CDR3 protein is CASLPPGQTYGYTF. As DNA, the CDR3 is TGTGCCAGTTTACCCCCGGGACAGACCTATGGCTACACCTTC.